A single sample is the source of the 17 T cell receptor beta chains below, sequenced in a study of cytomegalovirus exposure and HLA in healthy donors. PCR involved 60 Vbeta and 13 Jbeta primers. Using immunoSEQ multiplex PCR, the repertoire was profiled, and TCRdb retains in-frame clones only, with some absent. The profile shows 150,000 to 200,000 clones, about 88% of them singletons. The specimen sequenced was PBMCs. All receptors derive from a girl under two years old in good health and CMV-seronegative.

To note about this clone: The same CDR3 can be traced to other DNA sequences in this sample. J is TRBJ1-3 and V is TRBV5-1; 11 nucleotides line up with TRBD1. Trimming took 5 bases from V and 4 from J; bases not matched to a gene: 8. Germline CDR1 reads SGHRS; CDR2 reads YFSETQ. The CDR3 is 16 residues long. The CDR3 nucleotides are TGCGCCAGCAGACCCGGACAGGGGGCGCTCGGAAACACCATATATTTT. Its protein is CASRPGQGALGNTIYF.

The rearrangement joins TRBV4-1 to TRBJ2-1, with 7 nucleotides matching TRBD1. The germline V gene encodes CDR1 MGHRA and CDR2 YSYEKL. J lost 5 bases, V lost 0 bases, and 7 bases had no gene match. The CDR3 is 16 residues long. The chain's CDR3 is CASSQDVDRVNNEQFF. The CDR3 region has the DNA TGCGCCAGCAGCCAAGATGTTGACAGGGTGAACAATGAGCAGTTCTTC.

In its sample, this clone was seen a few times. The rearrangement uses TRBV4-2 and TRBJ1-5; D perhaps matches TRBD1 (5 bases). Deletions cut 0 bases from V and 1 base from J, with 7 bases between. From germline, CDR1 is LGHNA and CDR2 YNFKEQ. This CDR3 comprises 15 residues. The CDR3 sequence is CASSQDRGSNQPQHF. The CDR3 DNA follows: TGTGCCAGCAGCCAAGATAGGGGCAGCAATCAGCCCCAGCATTTT.

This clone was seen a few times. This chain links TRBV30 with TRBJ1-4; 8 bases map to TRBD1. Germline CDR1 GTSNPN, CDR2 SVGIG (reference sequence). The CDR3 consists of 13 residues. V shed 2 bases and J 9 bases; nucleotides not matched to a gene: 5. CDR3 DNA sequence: TGTGCCTGGAGTTTCCAGGGGGCTCAAAAACTGTTTTTT. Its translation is CAWSFQGAQKLFF.

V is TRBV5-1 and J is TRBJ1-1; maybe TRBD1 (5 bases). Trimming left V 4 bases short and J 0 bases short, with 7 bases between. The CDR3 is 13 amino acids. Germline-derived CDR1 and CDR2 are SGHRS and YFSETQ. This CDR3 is CASSRGMNTEAFF. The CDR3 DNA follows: TGCGCCAGCAGCAGGGGCATGAACACTGAAGCTTTCTTT.

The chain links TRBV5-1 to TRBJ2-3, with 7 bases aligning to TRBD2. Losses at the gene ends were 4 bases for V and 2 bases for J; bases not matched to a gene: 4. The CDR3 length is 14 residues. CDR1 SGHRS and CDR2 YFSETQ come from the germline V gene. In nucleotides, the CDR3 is TGCGCCAGCAGCCCCACTAGCGACACAGATACGCAGTATTTT. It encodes CASSPTSDTDTQYF.

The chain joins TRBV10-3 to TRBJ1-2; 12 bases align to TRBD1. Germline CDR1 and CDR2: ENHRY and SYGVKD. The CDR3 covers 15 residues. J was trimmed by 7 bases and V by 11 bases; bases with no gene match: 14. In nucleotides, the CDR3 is TGTGCCTCGACGGGGACAGGGGGCACCCGGGGTGGCTACACCTTC. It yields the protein CASTGTGGTRGGYTF.

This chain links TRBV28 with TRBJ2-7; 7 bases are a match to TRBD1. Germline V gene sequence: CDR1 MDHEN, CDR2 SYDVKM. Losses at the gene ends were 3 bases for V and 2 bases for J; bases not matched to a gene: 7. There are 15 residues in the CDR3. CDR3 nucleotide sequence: TGTGCCAGCAGTTTCCGACAGGGATCCCCCTACGAGCAGTACTTC. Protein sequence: CASSFRQGSPYEQYF.

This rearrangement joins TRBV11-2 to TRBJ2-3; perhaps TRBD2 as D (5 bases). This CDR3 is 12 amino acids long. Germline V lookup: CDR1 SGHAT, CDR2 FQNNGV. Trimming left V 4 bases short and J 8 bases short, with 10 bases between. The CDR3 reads CASSSAGGTQYF. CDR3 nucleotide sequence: TGTGCCAGCAGCTCCGCCGGAGGTACGCAGTATTTT.

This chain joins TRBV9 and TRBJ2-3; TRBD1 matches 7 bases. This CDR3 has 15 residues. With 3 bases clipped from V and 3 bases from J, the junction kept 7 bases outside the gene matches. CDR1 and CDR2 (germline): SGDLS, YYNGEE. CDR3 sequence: CASSGDRELTDTQYF. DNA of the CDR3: TGTGCCAGCAGCGGAGACAGGGAGTTGACAGATACGCAGTATTTT.

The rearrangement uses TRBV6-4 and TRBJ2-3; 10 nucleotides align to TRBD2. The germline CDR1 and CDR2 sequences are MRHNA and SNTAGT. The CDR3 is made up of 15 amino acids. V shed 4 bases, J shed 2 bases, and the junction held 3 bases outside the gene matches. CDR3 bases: TGTGCCAGCAGTGTAACTAGCGGGACCACAGATACGCAGTATTTT. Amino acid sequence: CASSVTSGTTDTQYF.

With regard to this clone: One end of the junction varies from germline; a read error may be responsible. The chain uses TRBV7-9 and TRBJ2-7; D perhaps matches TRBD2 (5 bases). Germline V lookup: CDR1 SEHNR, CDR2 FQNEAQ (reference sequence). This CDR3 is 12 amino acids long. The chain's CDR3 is CSSSLVGSEQYF. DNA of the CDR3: TGTTCCAGCAGCTTAGTGGGGAGCGAGCAGTACTTC.

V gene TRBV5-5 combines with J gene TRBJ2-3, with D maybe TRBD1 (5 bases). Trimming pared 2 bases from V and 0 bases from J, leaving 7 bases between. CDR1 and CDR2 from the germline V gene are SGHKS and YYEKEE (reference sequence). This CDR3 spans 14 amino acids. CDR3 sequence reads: CASSFPGSTDTQYF. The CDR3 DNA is TGTGCCAGCAGCTTTCCAGGGAGCACAGATACGCAGTATTTT.

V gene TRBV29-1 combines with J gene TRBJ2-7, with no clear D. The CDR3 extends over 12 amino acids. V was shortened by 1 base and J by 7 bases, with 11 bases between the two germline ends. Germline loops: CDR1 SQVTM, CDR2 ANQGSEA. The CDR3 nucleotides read TGCAGCGTTGAAGGGGTATCTAGGGAGCAGTACTTC. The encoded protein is CSVEGVSREQYF.

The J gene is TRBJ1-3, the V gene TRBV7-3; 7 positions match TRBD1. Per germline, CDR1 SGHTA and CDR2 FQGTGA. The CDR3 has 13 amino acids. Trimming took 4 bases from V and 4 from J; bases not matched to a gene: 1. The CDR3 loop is CASSSGQGNTIYF. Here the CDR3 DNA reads TGTGCCAGCAGCTCGGGACAGGGAAACACCATATATTTT.

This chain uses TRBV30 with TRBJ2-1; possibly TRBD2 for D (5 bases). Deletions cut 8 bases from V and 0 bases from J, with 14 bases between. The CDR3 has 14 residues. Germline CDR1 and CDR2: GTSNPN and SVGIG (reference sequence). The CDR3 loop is CAGALASSYNEQFF. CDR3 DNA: TGTGCCGGCGCCCTAGCAAGCTCCTACAATGAGCAGTTCTTC.

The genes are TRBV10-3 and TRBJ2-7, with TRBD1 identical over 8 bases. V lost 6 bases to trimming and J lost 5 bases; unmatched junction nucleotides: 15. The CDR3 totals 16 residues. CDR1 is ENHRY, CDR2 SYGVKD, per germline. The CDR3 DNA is TGTGCCATCAGCGGCGACTGGACAGGGTGGGACGACGAGCAGTACTTC. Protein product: CAISGDWTGWDDEQYF.